This T cell receptor beta chain comes out of a study of cytomegalovirus exposure and HLA in healthy donors (TCRdb year 2017). Broadly, across the study: In an earlier analysis of approximately 500 of the donors, 250 to 300 Gb of sequence data and 90 million to 120 million unique TCR beta sequences from 150 million to 200 million T cells were reported. Approximately 310 gigabases of sequencing data and approximately 80 million unique TCR sequences were included in an early release covering roughly 600 HLA-typed donors. The genetic ancestry cluster associated with self-reported Caucasian donors included 65% to 90% of the approximately 410 genotyped donors. The study aimed to test whether cataloging public T cell receptors could reveal signatures of past pathogen exposure. Using immunosequencing, the study profiled T cell repertoires from 500 to 800 subjects and related those repertoires to cytomegalovirus serostatus. Besides the first cohort of around 700 subjects, a separate validation cohort made up of roughly 130 different subjects was used. The study combined high-throughput TCR immunosequencing, statistical association of individual TCRs with disease status, and machine learning to predict cytomegalovirus infection status. A later analysis re-analyzed previously published TCR beta repertoires from 650 to 800 donors and added high-resolution HLA genotyping to study TCR occurrence patterns. Rather than using new phenotypic data, the later analysis identified candidate immune exposures from TCR beta sequences and from how often those sequences occurred across donors. An earlier analysis of several hundred of the donors applied high-throughput TCR beta sequencing to assess whether each TCR beta V gene segment acted as functional or pseudogenic. Donor age, sex, ethnicity and CMV serostatus were collected together with the repertoire data. A later genetic analysis used genome-wide SNP genotypes for about three fifths of the 666 donors, treating that subset as a discovery cohort. All discovery cohort repertoires had been generated on a single sequencing platform. HLA typing included class I and class II loci at four-digit resolution. The number of donors typed differed by locus, with 629-630 for A, B, C, DRB1 and DQB1, 522 for DQA1, approximately 580 for DPA1, and approximately 470 for DPB1. Four or five DR-DQ haplotypes were treated as single units for association and clustering because of strong linkage in the cohort. Among some 400 genotyped donors of the cohort, an average of about 240,000 unique TCR beta nucleotide sequences was sequenced per donor, of which about 18% were non-productive.

The research as a whole found: A few of the identified cytomegalovirus-associated TCR beta chains were confirmed in vitro to be specific for cytomegalovirus antigens. Correlated functional status among segregating V segments might be attributable to linkage disequilibrium, but an unknown experimental factor could not be ruled out. A total of fewer than 200 TCR beta chains were listed by the study as associated with cytomegalovirus. A later analysis associated 15,000 to 20,000 TCR beta sequences with specific HLA alleles at a false discovery rate of 0.05. A later analysis reported that several top co-occurrence clusters appeared linked to parvovirus B19, influenza, CMV and Epstein-Barr virus. Most TCR sequences were seen in very few donors, while some public TCRs were found in many individuals. An earlier analysis of approximately 590 of the donors showed that most TCR beta V segments appeared in productive rearrangements either about 87% or about 30% of the time, which broadly matched IMGT annotations. According to a later genetic analysis, donors in an Asian-associated ancestry cluster had fewer N-insertions in productive TCRs than the approximately 710-donor mean. According to the authors, the approach could potentially be generalized to other disease states and immunological phenotypes. The cohort was sequenced for TCR beta chains only, and without alpha or paired-chain data the features that could be detected were limited. A later analysis found that HLA-associated TCR beta chains were more clonally expanded and had lower generation probabilities than equally common non-associated chains. About 17 rarely observed V segments, including chromosome 9 orphons, were excluded from the earlier analysis of approximately 500 of the donors because counts were too low. A later analysis found that TCR association rates varied across HLA loci, with DRB1 alleles showing the most associated TCRs and HLA-C alleles the fewest. Presence/absence analyses assumed roughly uniform sequencing depth across donors, an assumption that may not hold. When HLA alleles, especially DR and DQ, strongly co-occurred, TCR associations were difficult to assign to individual alleles. In a later analysis, most CMV-associated TCR beta chains were found to appear HLA-restricted, with HLA associations seemingly driven largely by CMV exposure. A further reported finding was that TCR beta sequences accurately predicted the HLA-A and HLA-B alleles for most subjects in the first cohort. A cluster of highly shared sequence variants was judged likely to represent a technical artifact of the sequencing pipeline. Some IMGT-functional V segments, including TRBV6-2 and TRBV6-3, could not be told apart with the 87-base-pair reads, so those segments were excluded. The classifier was reported to diagnose cytomegalovirus status with high specificity and sensitivity in both the original cohort and the validation cohort. A later genetic analysis associated a missense DCLRE1C variant with V-gene and J-gene trimming of TCR beta chains, and an independent cohort replicated the association. The only immune exposure information available for the cohort was CMV serostatus. HLA typing was unavailable for some donors at each locus, so association tests used only the typed subset.

CDR1 SGHRS and CDR2 YFSETQ were looked up in the germline V gene. The CDR3 starts with the cysteine, ends with the phenylalanine, and has 16 residues. Left in the record is the CDR3 DNA by itself, 48 bases read in frame from the first base. After removal of 1 base from V and 7 bases from J, the junction retains 11 bases not matched to a gene. The method behind the library was the immunoSEQ multiplex PCR assay. For the multiplex PCR, a mixture combining 60 forward primers for TCR Vbeta segments and 13 reverse primers for TCR Jbeta segments was used. The CDR3 region of rearranged TCR beta genes was amplified from genomic DNA by a multiplex PCR assay. The amplified TCR beta libraries were sequenced on the Illumina HiSeq System as 87-base-pair reads. As for how the authors treated the data: Across the 640 or so repertoires, a later analysis counted 80 million or so unique TCR beta chains, approximately 12 million of which were shared by at least two donors. Raw reads were error-corrected and collapsed into unique sequences with a nearest-neighbor algorithm that merged closely related sequences to remove PCR and sequencing errors. Alignment of CDR3 sequences to IMGT reference sequences was used to assign V, D and J gene segments. For a sequence to be retained, a match of at least six nucleotides to both a V gene segment and a J gene segment was required. A rearrangement was called productive if the CDR3 had no stop codons and remained in frame with V and J, and every other rearrangement was called non-productive. Following IMGT convention, CDR3 was defined as the stretch from the second conserved V-encoded cysteine up to the conserved J-encoded phenylalanine. In an earlier analysis of some 550 of the donors, sequences lacking an unambiguous match to a single V gene segment were excluded. In an earlier analysis of approximately 560 of the donors, a V segment was called functional when productive rearrangements were above 56.7%, and segregating when the standard deviation between donors exceeded 5%. To diagnose cytomegalovirus status from the catalog of TCR beta chain sequences, a statistical classification framework was built. In a later analysis, TCR nucleotide sequences were compared against IMGT/GENE-DB human TR gene sequences so that V and J genes could be assigned. The TCRdist pipeline was used in a later analysis to assign CDR3 sequences and most-parsimonious VDJ recombination scenarios. In a later analysis, every TCR beta chain was defined by the combination of its CDR3 amino acid sequence and its V-gene family, and reads without a unique V-gene family were dropped. To address suspected cross-contamination and a sequencing artifact, a later analysis removed a few hundred highly shared, low-generation-probability nucleotide sequences. For each public chain, a later analysis derived a clonal expansion index from normalized ranks of inferred template counts within each repertoire. Generation probabilities in a later analysis came from a VDJ recombination model fitted to out-of-frame rearrangements, and those results were checked against IGoR. In a later analysis, hypergeometric tests were used to score TCR-TCR, TCR-HLA and TCR-CMV co-occurrence, with a repertoire-size bias correction applied to TCR pairs. A later analysis estimated false discovery rates by permuting HLA or CMV assignments 20 times. In a later analysis, co-occurring TCRs were grouped using DBSCAN, with TCRdist sequence similarity added in when clustering inside HLA-allele-positive subsets. Repertoires with fewer than 30,000 or more than 120,000 public chains, plus five repertoires with anomalous nucleotide sharing, were excluded from co-occurrence clustering. TCRdb limited this immuneACCESS table to in-frame rearrangements with V and J called. A share of clones is missing; checked studies link under half to unresolved V genes, and the rest is unexplained. V, J and clone size derive from that table, while D and trimming were established from the DNA sequence. This sample lists 95,000 to 150,000 clones; approximately 10% were detected once. The ten largest clonotypes hold under 6% of the sample.

The cohort comprised some 700 healthy bone marrow donors. Cohort members were all nominally healthy when sampled, although unrecorded immune exposures were likely present. The donor tested CMV seropositive and was one of the 289 seropositive cohort members. A peripheral blood sample was collected from each donor, and TCR beta sequencing was performed on peripheral blood mononuclear cells. Genomic DNA was extracted from the blood cell samples with the Qiagen DNeasy Blood Extraction Kit. In the case of this clone: Its specific antigen is unknown. No qualities accompany the bases; no much larger clone lies one base away.

The V gene is TRBV5-1 and the J gene is TRBJ1-2; 9 middle bases align to TRBD1. The sequenced sample consisted of PBMCs. This clonotype originated in a woman younger than 30 in good health and CMV-seropositive. The DNA sequence follows: TGCGCCAGCAGCTTGCTCGACCCGGGACAGGGTATTGGCTACACCTTC. It translates to CASSLLDPGQGIGYTF.